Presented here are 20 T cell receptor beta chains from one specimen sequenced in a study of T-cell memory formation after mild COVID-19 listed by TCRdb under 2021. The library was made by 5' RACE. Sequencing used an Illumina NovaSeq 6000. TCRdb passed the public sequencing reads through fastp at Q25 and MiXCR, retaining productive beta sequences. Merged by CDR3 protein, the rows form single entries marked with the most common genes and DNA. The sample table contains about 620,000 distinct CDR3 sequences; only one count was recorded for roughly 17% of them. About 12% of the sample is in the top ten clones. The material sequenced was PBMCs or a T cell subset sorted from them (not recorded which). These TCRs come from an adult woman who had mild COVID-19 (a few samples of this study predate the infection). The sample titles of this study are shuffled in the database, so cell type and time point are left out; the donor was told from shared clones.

The CDR3 DNA reads TGTGCCAGTAGTACCCACAATGGGAGGACGGGGCAGTTCTTC. It translates to CASSTHNGRTGQFF. The V call is TRBV19, the J call TRBJ2-1, with TRBD2 as a possible D gene (6 bases). CDR3 length equals 14 residues. The germline V gene encodes CDR1 LNHDA and CDR2 SQIVND (reference sequence). The V gene lost 4 bases and the J gene lost 12 bases, with 19 bases spanning the gap.

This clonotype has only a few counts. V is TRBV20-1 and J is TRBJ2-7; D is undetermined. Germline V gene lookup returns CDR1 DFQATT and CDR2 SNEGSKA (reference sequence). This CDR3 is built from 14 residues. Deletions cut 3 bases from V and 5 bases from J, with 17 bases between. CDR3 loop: CSASSVSMAHEQYF. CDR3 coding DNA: TGCAGTGCTAGTTCGGTCTCGATGGCACACGAGCAGTACTTC.

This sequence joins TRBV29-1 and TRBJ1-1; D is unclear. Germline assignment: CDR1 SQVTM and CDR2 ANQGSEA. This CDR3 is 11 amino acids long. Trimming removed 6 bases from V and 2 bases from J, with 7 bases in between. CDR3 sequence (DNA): TGCAGCGTCGCAAGAAACACTGAAGCTTTCTTT. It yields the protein CSVARNTEAFF.

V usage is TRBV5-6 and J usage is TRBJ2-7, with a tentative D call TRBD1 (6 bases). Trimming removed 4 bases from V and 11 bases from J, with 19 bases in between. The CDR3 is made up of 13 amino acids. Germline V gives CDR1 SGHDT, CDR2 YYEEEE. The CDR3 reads CASSRTVEGFKYF. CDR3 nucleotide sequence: TGTGCCAGCAGCCGGACAGTAGAGGGGTTTAAGTACTTC.

CDR3 sequence reads: CATPERGSSYEQYF. The DNA of the CDR3 is TGTGCCACCCCTGAGAGGGGGTCCTCCTACGAGCAGTACTTC. The chain carries TRBV24-1 and TRBJ2-7; D is possibly TRBD1 (6 bases). The germline gives CDR1 KGHDR, CDR2 SFDVKD. V was shortened by 9 bases and J by 0 bases, with 14 bases between the two germline ends. CDR3 length: 14 amino acids.

The CDR3 DNA follows: TGTGCCAGCAGGGCCGACAGGGGCTACTATGGCTACACCTTC. It specifies CASRADRGYYGYTF. V usage is TRBV12-3 or TRBV12-4 and J usage is TRBJ1-2; 8 bases line up with TRBD1. CDR3 length: 14 residues. V gave up 6 bases and J gave up 3 bases; unmatched junction bases: 6.

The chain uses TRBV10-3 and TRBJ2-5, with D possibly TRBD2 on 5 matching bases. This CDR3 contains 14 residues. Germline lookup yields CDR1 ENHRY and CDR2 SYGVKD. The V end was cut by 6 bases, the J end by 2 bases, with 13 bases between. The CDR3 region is CAIRPDSPQETQYF. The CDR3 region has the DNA TGTGCCATCAGGCCGGACTCGCCACAAGAGACCCAGTACTTC.

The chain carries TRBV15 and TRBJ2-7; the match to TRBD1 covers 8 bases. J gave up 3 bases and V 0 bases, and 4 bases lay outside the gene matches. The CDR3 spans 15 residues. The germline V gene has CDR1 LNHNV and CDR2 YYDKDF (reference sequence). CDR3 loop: CATSRDGQGFYEQYF. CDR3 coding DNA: TGTGCCACCAGCAGAGATGGACAGGGCTTCTACGAGCAGTACTTC.

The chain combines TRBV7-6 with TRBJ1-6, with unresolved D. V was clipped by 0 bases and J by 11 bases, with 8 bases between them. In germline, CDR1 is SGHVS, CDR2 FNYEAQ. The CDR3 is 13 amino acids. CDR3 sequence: CASSLAEVAPLHF. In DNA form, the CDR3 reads TGTGCCAGCAGCTTAGCTGAGGTGGCACCCCTCCACTTT.

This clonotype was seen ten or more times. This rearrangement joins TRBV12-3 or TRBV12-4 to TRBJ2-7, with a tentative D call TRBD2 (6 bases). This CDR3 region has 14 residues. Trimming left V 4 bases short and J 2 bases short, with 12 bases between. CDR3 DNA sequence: TGTGCCAGCAGTTCGTATAGCGGAACCTACGAGCAGTACTTC. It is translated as CASSSYSGTYEQYF.

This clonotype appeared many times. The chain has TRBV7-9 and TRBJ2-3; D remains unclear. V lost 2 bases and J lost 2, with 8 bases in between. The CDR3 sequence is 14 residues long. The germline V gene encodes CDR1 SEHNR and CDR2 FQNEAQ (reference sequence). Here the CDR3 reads CASSLTSHTDTQYF. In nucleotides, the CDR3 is TGTGCCAGCAGCTTAACATCCCACACAGATACGCAGTATTTT.

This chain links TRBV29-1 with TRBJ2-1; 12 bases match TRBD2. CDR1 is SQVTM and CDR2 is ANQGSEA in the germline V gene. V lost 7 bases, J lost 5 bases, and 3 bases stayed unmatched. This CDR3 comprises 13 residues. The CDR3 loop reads CSASSGGDNEQFF. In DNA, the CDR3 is TGCAGCGCTTCTAGCGGGGGGGACAATGAGCAGTTCTTC.

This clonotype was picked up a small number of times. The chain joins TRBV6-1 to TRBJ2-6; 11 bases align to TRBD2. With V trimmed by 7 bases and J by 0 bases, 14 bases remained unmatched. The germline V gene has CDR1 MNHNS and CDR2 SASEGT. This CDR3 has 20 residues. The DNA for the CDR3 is TGTGCCAGCAAGGGTAGCGGGAGGGCTCGGCGGGACTCTGGGGCCAACGTCCTGACTTTC. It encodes CASKGSGRARRDSGANVLTF.

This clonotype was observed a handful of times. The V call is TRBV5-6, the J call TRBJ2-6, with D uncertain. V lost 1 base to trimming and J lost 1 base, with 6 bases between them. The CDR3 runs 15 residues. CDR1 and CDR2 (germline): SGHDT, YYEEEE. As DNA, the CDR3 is TGTGCCAGCAGCTTGAAGAATTCTGGGGCCAACGTCCTGACTTTC. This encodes CASSLKNSGANVLTF.

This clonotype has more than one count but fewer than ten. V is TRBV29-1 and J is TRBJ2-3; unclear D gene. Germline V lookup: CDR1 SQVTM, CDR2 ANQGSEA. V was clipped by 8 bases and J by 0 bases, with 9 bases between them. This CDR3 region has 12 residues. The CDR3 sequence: CSHTYSTDTQYF. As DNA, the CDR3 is TGCAGCCACACCTACAGCACAGATACGCAGTATTTT.

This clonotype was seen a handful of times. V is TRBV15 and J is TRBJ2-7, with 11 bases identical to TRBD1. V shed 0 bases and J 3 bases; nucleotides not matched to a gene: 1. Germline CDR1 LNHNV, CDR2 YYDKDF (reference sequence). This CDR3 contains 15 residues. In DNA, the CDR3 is TGTGCCACCAGCAGAGACGGGACAGGGGGCTACGAGCAGTACTTC. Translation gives CATSRDGTGGYEQYF.

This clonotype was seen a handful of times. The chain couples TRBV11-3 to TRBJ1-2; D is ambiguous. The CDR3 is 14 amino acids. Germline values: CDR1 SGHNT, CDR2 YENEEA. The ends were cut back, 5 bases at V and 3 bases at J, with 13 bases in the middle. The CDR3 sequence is CASSRVGTDYGYTF. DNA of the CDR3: TGTGCCAGCAGCCGAGTGGGAACAGACTATGGCTACACCTTC.

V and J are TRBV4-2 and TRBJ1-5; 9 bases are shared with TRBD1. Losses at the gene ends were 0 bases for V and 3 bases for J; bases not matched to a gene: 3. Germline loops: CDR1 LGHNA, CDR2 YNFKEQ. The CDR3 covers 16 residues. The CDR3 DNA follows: TGTGCCAGCAGCCAAGATAGGGACAGGGTCAATCAGCCCCAGCATTTT. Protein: CASSQDRDRVNQPQHF.

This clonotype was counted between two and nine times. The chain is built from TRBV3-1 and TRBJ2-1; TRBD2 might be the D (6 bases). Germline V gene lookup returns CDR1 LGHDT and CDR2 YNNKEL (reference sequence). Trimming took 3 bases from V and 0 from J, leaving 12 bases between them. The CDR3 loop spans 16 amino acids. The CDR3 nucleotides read TGTGCCAGCAGCCAGTATAGCGGAAGCTCCTACAATGAGCAGTTCTTC. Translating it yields CASSQYSGSSYNEQFF.

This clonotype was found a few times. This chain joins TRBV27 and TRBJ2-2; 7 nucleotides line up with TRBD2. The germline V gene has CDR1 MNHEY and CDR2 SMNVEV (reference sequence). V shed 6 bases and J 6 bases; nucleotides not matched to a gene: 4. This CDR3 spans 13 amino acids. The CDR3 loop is CASRLRGAGELFF. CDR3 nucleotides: TGTGCCAGCAGACTTCGGGGGGCCGGGGAGCTGTTTTTT.